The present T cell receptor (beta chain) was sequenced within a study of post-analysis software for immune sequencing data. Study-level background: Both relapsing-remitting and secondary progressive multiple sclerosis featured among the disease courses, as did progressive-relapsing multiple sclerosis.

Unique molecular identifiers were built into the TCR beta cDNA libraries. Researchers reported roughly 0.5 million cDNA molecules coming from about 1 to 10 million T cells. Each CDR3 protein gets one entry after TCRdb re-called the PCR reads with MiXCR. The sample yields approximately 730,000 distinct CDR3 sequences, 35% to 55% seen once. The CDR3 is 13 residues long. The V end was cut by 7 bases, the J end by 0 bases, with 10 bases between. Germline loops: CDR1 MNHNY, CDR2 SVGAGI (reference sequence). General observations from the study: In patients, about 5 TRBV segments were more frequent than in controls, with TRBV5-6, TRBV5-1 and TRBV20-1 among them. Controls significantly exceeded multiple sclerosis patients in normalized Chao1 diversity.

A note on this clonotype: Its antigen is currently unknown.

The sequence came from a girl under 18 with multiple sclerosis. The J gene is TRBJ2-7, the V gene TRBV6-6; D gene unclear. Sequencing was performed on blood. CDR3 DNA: TGTGCCAGCACGTCACAGAGCTCCTACGAGCAGTACTTC. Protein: CASTSQSSYEQYF.